These T cell receptor beta chains were read from a single sample in a study of control samples from healthy donors and cancer patients. Repertoires were generated with immunoSEQ multiplex PCR, while TCRdb's copy carries only in-frame clones and drops some. The data hold just under 100,000 clones, with just over 90% observed a single time. Sequences were obtained from blood. These receptors were taken from a man younger than 35 in good health. CDR3s include the opening cysteine and the closing phenylalanine or tryptophan. The D gene is left open where the match is weak. Clone size appears in some rows only: once, few, many, or a class for an expanded clone.

D gene | J gene | V gene | clone size | CDR3 DNA | CDR3 protein
NA | TRBJ1-6 | TRBV14 | NA | TGTGCCAGCAGCCGAGAGGGACGGTATAATTCACCCCTCCACTTT | CASSREGRYNSPLHF
TRBD2 | TRBJ2-5 | TRBV29-1 | NA | TGCAGCGTGGCCGGGACTAGCAGTGAGACCCAGTACTTC | CSVAGTSSETQYF
TRBD2 | TRBJ2-5 | TRBV19 | NA | TGTGCCAGTAGTATAGCGGGGGCGGGAGGCCGGGAGACCCAGTACTTC | CASSIAGAGGRETQYF
NA | TRBJ2-7 | TRBV7-8 | NA | TGTGCCAGCAGCTTAGGCGGCAGGGCCTACGAGCAGTACTTC | CASSLGGRAYEQYF
TRBD1 | TRBJ2-2 | TRBV19 | NA | TGTGCCAGTACCCGACAGGGCACCGGGGAGCTGTTTTTT | CASTRQGTGELFF
NA | TRBJ2-7 | TRBV29-1 | NA | TGCAGCGTTGATGTAAGGGCCTCCTACGAGCAGTACTTC | CSVDVRASYEQYF
NA | TRBJ2-7 | TRBV7-8 | once | TGTGCCAGCAGCTTCAATTGGGACGAATGGGCGACCTACGAGCAGTACTTC | CASSFNWDEWATYEQYF
TRBD1 | TRBJ1-1 | TRBV6-5 | NA | TGTGCCAGCAGTTACCACCACGACAGGGGTCACACTGAAGCTTTCTTT | CASSYHHDRGHTEAFF
NA | TRBJ1-2 | TRBV14 | NA | TGTGCCAGCAGCCAAGTTCGAGGGGGAAGAGACGGCTACACCTTC | CASSQVRGGRDGYTF
NA | TRBJ2-2 | TRBV9 | NA | TGTGCCAGCAGCGTAGGGTCTACCGGGGAGCTGTTTTTT | CASSVGSTGELFF
NA | TRBJ2-7 | TRBV6-2/TRBV6-3 | NA | TGTGCCAGCAGTTACGACCGGCGGGCTAATATATACGAGCAGTACTTC | CASSYDRRANIYEQYF
NA | TRBJ1-1 | TRBV13 | NA | TGTGCCAGCAGCTTACGACATCTAGGGACTGAAGCTTTCTTT | CASSLRHLGTEAFF
NA | TRBJ1-1 | TRBV30 | NA | TGTGCCTGGACCACCCCGAACACTGAAGCTTTCTTT | CAWTTPNTEAFF
NA | TRBJ1-2 | TRBV5-1 | NA | TGCGCCAGCAGCTTGGTTCAGGACGATAACTATGGCTACACCTTC | CASSLVQDDNYGYTF
NA | TRBJ2-7 | TRBV28 | NA | TGTGCCAGCAGTGTCACCGGGACGGCCTCCTACGAGCAGTACTTC | CASSVTGTASYEQYF
TRBD2 | TRBJ2-5 | TRBV7-2 | few | TGTGCCAGCAGCTTAGCGACGGCGGGAGGGGGAGAGACCCAGTACTTC | CASSLATAGGGETQYF
NA | TRBJ2-3 | TRBV11-2 | NA | TGTGCCAGCAGCTTAGTCGTGATAGAGGTTCCAGATACGCAGTATTTT | CASSLVVIEVPDTQYF
TRBD1 | TRBJ1-6 | TRBV7-2 | NA | TGTGCCAGCAGCCCGTGGGACAGCCGTGTACCCCTCCACTTT | CASSPWDSRVPLHF
NA | TRBJ2-1 | TRBV2 | NA | TGTGCCAGCAGTGGCAATTCTGGGGACTTGTGGACACAGGTCAATGAGCAGTTCTTC | CASSGNSGDLWTQVNEQFF
TRBD1 | TRBJ1-6 | TRBV6-5 | NA | TGTGCTTCCCGGGACAGTGAGAATTCACCCCTCCACTTT | CASRDSENSPLHF
NA | TRBJ1-2 | TRBV30 | NA | TGTGCCTGGAGTAATGGGGCTGGCTACACCTTC | CAWSNGAGYTF
NA | TRBJ1-3 | TRBV6-1 | NA | TGTGCCAGCAGTGAAATGCGGGCCAGCTCTGGAAACACCATATATTTT | CASSEMRASSGNTIYF
TRBD2 | TRBJ2-7 | TRBV6-6 | NA | TGTGCCAGCAGTTACTTGCTAGCGGGAGAATCCCACGAGCAGTACTTC | CASSYLLAGESHEQYF
NA | TRBJ2-7 | TRBV19 | NA | TGTGCCAGTAGCGGCCGGGGACACCCTACCTACGAGCAGTACTTC | CASSGRGHPTYEQYF
NA | TRBJ1-5 | TRBV5-6 | NA | TGTGCCAGCAGCTCCCGGGACAGCAATCAGCCCCAGCATTTT | CASSSRDSNQPQHF
NA | TRBJ1-3 | TRBV5-1 | NA | TGCGCCAGCAGCTTGGGCGCGGACTTCAACTCTGGAAACACCATATATTTT | CASSLGADFNSGNTIYF
TRBD1 | TRBJ2-6 | TRBV29-1 | NA | TGCAGCGTTGGCGGGGACAGGGGGACTAAATTAAGCTCTGGGGCCAACGTCCTGACTTTC | CSVGGDRGTKLSSGANVLTF
NA | TRBJ1-1 | TRBV27 | NA | TGTGCCAGCAGTTCATATTCCCTCCTTATGGGTTCAGGGGACACTGAAGCTTTCTTT | CASSSYSLLMGSGDTEAFF
NA | TRBJ1-5 | TRBV5-1 | NA | TGCGCCAGCAGCTTGGGGCCCTACAATCAGCCCCAGCATTTT | CASSLGPYNQPQHF
TRBD2 | TRBJ2-1 | TRBV30 | NA | TGTGCCTGGAGTGTACGACTAGCGGGAGGGCCCTCCTACAATGAGCAGTTCTTC | CAWSVRLAGGPSYNEQFF
NA | TRBJ1-2 | TRBV6-5 | NA | TGTGCCAGCAGTTACTCCCGGGCCGGAACTAACTATGGCTACACCTTC | CASSYSRAGTNYGYTF
NA | TRBJ1-2 | TRBV30 | NA | TGTGCCTGGAGTGTAGGTCTTGGCTACACCTTC | CAWSVGLGYTF
NA | TRBJ2-7 | TRBV30 | NA | TGTGCCTGGAGTGGCGGGACCTCTTGGCAGTCCTACGAGCAGTACTTC | CAWSGGTSWQSYEQYF
TRBD1 | TRBJ1-6 | TRBV4-1 | NA | TGCGCCAGCAGCCAGCCCTTAGGGACAGAGAATAATTCACCCCTCCACTTT | CASSQPLGTENNSPLHF
NA | TRBJ2-3 | TRBV10-3 | once | TGTGCCATCAGTGAAGGAGCCCACGCAAACACAGATACGCAGTATTTT | CAISEGAHANTDTQYF
TRBD1 | TRBJ1-5 | TRBV12-3/TRBV12-4 | NA | TGTGCCAGCAGTTTGGGACAGAATTGGCCCCAGCATTTT | CASSLGQNWPQHF
NA | TRBJ1-2 | TRBV6-2/TRBV6-3 | NA | TGTGCCAGCAGTTTCGCAGGGGCGAATGGCTACACCTTC | CASSFAGANGYTF
TRBD1 | TRBJ1-1 | TRBV5-1 | NA | TGCGCCTCCTCGACAGGGGGGAACACTGAAGCTTTCTTT | CASSTGGNTEAFF
NA | TRBJ1-1 | TRBV19 | NA | TGTGCCAGTAGTGTGGGACAAAACACTGAAGCTTTCTTT | CASSVGQNTEAFF
TRBD1 | TRBJ1-1 | TRBV11-3 | NA | TGTGCCAGCAGCGTAGATACCGGGACAGGGGAAAAGGAATTCTCGAACACTCGACAGGCTTTCTTT | CASSVDTGTGEKEFSNTRQAFF
NA | TRBJ2-7 | TRBV19 | NA | TGTGCCAGTAGTATTCTCGCCAGCTCCTACGAGCAGTACTTC | CASSILASSYEQYF
NA | TRBJ2-1 | TRBV19 | NA | TGTGCCAGCAAGCCCCGGAGCTCCTACAATGAGCAGTTCTTC | CASKPRSSYNEQFF
NA | TRBJ1-2 | TRBV4-1 | NA | TGCGCCAGCAGCCAAGATAGGACTCCATTCTTC | CASSQDRTPFF
NA | TRBJ1-2 | TRBV5-4 | NA | TGTGCCAGCAATAGGCAGGGCCATCCTAACTATGGCTACACCTTC | CASNRQGHPNYGYTF
NA | TRBJ2-1 | TRBV7-9 | NA | TGTGCCAGCAGCTTCCCAAGGGCCGATGGGGCTGAGCAGTTCTTC | CASSFPRADGAEQFF
NA | TRBJ1-6 | TRBV30 | NA | TGTGCCTGGAGTGTACAGGGTACACCCCTCCACTTT | CAWSVQGTPLHF
NA | TRBJ1-1 | TRBV2 | NA | TGTGCCAGCAGTGAGTTGAGGGGAGCGAACACTGAAGCTTTCTTT | CASSELRGANTEAFF
NA | TRBJ1-1 | TRBV5-4 | NA | TGTGCCAGCAGCCACAGGGCGGGAAAAAACACTGAAGCTTTCTTT | CASSHRAGKNTEAFF
TRBD1 | TRBJ2-2 | TRBV7-9 | few | TGTGCCAGCAGCGAAGACAGGGGCACGGCCGGGGAGCTGTTTTTT | CASSEDRGTAGELFF
NA | TRBJ1-3 | TRBV7-9 | NA | TGTGCCAGCAGCTTAGTTTCGGGGTCTGGAAACACCATATATTTT | CASSLVSGSGNTIYF
NA | TRBJ1-2 | TRBV7-2 | NA | TGTGCCAGCAGCAGGGGGTGGGGAGACTATGGCTACACCTTC | CASSRGWGDYGYTF
NA | TRBJ2-3 | TRBV10-3 | NA | TGTGCCATCAGTGAGTCCGGCATAGCCACAGATACGCAGTATTTT | CAISESGIATDTQYF
TRBD1 | TRBJ2-3 | TRBV5-5 | NA | TGTGCCAGCAGCTTAGGACAGGGCGCAGATACGCAGTATTTT | CASSLGQGADTQYF
NA | TRBJ2-6 | TRBV5-1 | NA | TGCGCCAGCAGCCCTGACCACAGGTTAACCACAGCTGGGGCCAACGTCCTGACTTTC | CASSPDHRLTTAGANVLTF
NA | TRBJ1-1 | TRBV7-9 | NA | TGTGCCAGCAGCTTAGAAGGCAAGTTAATGAACACTGAAGCTTTCTTT | CASSLEGKLMNTEAFF
NA | TRBJ1-2 | TRBV30 | few | TGTGCCTGGAGTAGGCTGGATGGCTACACCTTC | CAWSRLDGYTF
TRBD1 | TRBJ1-1 | TRBV7-9 | NA | TGTGCCAGCAGCGAACCGGGACAGGGGGCTTTCTTT | CASSEPGQGAFF
NA | TRBJ1-2 | TRBV7-2 | NA | TGTGCCAGCAGCTTTCAGGGAACTAACTATGGCTACACCTTC | CASSFQGTNYGYTF
TRBD1 | TRBJ2-3 | TRBV10-1 | NA | TGCGCCAGCAGCACAGGGGCCACTACAGATACGCAGTATTTT | CASSTGATTDTQYF